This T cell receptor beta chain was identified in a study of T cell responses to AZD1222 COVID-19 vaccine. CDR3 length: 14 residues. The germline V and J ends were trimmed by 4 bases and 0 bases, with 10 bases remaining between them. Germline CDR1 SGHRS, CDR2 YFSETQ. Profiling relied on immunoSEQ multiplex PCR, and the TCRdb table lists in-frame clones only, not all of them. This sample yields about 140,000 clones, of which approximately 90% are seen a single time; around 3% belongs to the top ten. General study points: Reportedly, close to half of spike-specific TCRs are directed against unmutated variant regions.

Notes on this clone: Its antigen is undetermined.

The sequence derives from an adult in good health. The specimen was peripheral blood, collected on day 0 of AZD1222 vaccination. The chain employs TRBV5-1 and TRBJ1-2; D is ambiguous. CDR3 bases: TGCGCCAGCAGCCTCGGGAGTACTAACTATGGCTACACCTTC. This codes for CASSLGSTNYGYTF.